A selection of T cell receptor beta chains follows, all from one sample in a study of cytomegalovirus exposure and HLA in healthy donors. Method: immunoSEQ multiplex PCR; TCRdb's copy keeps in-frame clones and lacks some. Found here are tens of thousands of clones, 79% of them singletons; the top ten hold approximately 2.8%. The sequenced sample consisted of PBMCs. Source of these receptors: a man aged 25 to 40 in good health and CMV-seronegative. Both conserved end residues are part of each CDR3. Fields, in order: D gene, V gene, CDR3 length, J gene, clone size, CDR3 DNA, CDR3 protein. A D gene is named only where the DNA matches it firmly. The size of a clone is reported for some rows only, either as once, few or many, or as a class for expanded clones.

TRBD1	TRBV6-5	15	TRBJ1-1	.	TGTGCCAGCAGACCGCTACAGGGGGGGAACACTGAAGCTTTCTTT	CASRPLQGGNTEAFF
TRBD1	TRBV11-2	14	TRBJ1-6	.	TGTGCCAGCAGCGAGGGACAGTTTAATTCACCCCTCCACTTT	CASSEGQFNSPLHF
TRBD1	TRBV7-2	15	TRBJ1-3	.	TGTGCCAGCAGCATCATGTCAGGGGGTGGAAACACCATATATTTT	CASSIMSGGGNTIYF
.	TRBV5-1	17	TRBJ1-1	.	TGCGCCAGCAGCCCAACAGGGTTAGGATACATGAACACTGAAGCTTTCTTT	CASSPTGLGYMNTEAFF
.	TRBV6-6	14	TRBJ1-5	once	TGTGCCAGCAGTCAAGGACGGGAAAATCAGCCCCAGCATTTT	CASSQGRENQPQHF
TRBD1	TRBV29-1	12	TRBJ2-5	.	TGCAGCGCGGGACAGGGCGGAGAGACCCAGTACTTC	CSAGQGGETQYF
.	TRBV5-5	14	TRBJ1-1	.	TGTGCCAGCAGCCACGCCACGGTGAACACTGAAGCTTTCTTT	CASSHATVNTEAFF
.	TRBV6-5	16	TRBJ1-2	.	TGTGCCAGCAGTTACAGAGGGGGAGAAAACCCCTATGGCTACACCTTC	CASSYRGGENPYGYTF
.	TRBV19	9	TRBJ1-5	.	TGTGCCCAGAAGCAGCCCCAGCATTTT	CAQKQPQHF
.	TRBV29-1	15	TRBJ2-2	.	TGCAGCGTTAAGCCCGGGAACGCGAACACCGGGGAGCTGTTTTTT	CSVKPGNANTGELFF
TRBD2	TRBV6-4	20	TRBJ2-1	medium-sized	TGTGCCAGCAGTGACTCGATAGTCGGCGGCGAGAGCGGGGGGGTGGGTGAGCAGTTCTTC	CASSDSIVGGESGGVGEQFF
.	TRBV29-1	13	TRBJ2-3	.	TGCAGCAATAGGATGGGGCCCGCGGATACGCAGTATTTT	CSNRMGPADTQYF
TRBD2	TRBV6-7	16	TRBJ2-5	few	TGTGCCAGCAGTCTCCGACTAGCGGGGAACCAAGAGACCCAGTACTTC	CASSLRLAGNQETQYF
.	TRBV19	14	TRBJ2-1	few	TGTGCCAGTAGGTTGGGGGCTTCCTACAATGAGCAGTTCTTC	CASRLGASYNEQFF
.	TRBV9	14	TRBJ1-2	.	TGTGCCAGCAGGGGAGGGGCAGGGACCTATGGCTACACCTTC	CASRGGAGTYGYTF
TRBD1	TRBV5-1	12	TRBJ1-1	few	TGCGCCACCTCGCCCGGACAGGCGTTCGCTTTCTTT	CATSPGQAFAFF
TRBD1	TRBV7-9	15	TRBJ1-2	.	TGTGCCAGCAGCCTCGGGACAGGGGTCGGATATGGCTACACCTTC	CASSLGTGVGYGYTF
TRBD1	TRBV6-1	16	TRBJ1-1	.	TGTGCCAGCAGTGAATTGCAGGGGGCGGTAGCAACTGAAGCTTTCTTT	CASSELQGAVATEAFF
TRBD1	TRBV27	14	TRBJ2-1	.	TGTGCCAGCAGTTTATATACAGGGGGTAATGAGCAGTTCTTC	CASSLYTGGNEQFF
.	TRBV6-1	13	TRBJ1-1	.	TGTGCCAGCAGTTCAATGAGGGACACTGAAGCTTTCTTT	CASSSMRDTEAFF
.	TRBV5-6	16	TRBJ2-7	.	TGTGCCAGCAGCTTTCTCCTGGCGGGGCCTACCTACGAGCAGTACTTC	CASSFLLAGPTYEQYF
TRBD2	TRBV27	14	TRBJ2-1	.	TGTGCCAGTTCTAGCGGGAACTCCTACAATGAGCAGTTCTTC	CASSSGNSYNEQFF
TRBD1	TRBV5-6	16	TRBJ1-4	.	TGTGCCAGCAGCTGGGGTCAGACAGGGACGAGCGAAAAACTGTTTTTT	CASSWGQTGTSEKLFF
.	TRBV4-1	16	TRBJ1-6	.	TGCGCCAGCAGACAAGAGCGGGACGTATATAATTCACCCCTCCACTTT	CASRQERDVYNSPLHF
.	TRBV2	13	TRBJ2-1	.	TGTGCCAGCAGTAAGACAATTTACAATGAGCAGTTCTTC	CASSKTIYNEQFF
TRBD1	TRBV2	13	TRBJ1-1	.	TGTGCCAGCAGCGGGACAGGGAAGACTGAAGCTTTCTTT	CASSGTGKTEAFF
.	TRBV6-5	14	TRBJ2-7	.	TGTGCCAGCAGTCGCGGGGTTCCCTCCTACGAGCAGTACTTC	CASSRGVPSYEQYF
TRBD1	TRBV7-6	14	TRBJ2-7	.	TGTGCCAGCAGCTCCCGGACAGGAGCCTACGAGCAGTACTTC	CASSSRTGAYEQYF
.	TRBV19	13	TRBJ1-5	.	TGTGCCAGTAGTAACACAGTTCTAACGCCCCAGCATTTT	CASSNTVLTPQHF